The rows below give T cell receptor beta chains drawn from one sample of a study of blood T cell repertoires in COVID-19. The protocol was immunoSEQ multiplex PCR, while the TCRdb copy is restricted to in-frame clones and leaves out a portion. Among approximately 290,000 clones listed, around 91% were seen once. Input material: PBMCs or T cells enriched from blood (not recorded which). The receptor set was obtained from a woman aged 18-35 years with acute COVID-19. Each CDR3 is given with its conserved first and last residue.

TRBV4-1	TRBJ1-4	CASSQDTQGYEKLFF
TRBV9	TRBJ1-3	CASSPEPGTGDFGNTIYF
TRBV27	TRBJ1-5	CAAGDRGNQPQHF
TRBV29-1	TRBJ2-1	CSVEYGNFNEQFF
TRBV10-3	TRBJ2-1	CAIGTSGRKGNEQFF
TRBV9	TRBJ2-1	CASSFDLGHNEQFF
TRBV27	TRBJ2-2	CASSRPSGTAGELFF
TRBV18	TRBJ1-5	CASSPTPMSRDNQPQHF
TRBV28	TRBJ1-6	CASSLRPRTTPLHF
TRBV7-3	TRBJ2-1	CASSLTSRGREQFF
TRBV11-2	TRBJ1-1	CASSLGQGGNTEAFF
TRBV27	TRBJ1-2	CASSFGQGYGYTF
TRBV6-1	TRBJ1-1	CASSETTGKAEAFF
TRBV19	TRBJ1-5	CASSRGEPYSNQPQHF
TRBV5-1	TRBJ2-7	CASSFERLASHEQYF
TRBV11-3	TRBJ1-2	CASSDSGNYGYTF
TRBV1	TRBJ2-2	CTSSQDWRSRGGKQTGELFF
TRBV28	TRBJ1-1	CASSLSGGPIGPEAFF
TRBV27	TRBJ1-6	CASSIRTGGNNSPLHF
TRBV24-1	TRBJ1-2	CATSDGGTVRGYTF
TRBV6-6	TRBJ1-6	CASSYSRNSPLHF
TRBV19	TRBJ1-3	CASTVQGQGNSGNTIYF